What follows describes a single T cell receptor beta chain. The antigen is undetermined. This sample was included in a study of OX40 agonist ivuxolimab in advanced cancers. Study results and caveats: Expanded peripheral T cells had an undetermined antigen specificity.

The CDR3 length is 13 residues. Trimming removed 3 bases from V and 3 bases from J, with 9 bases in between. Germline V gene lookup returns CDR1 WSHSY and CDR2 SAAADI. Libraries were prepared by immunoSEQ multiplex PCR; TCRdb keeps only in-frame clonotypes and omits some of them. The sample records around 50,000 clones, approximately 90% being singletons. The receptor was derived from an adult with an advanced solid tumor such as melanoma, head and neck, liver or kidney cancer. This rearrangement joins TRBV10-2 to TRBJ2-7; D unclear. The material sequenced was CD4+ or CD8+ T cells sorted from blood, taken in a trial of the OX40 agonist ivuxolimab. In nucleotides, the CDR3 is TGCGCCAGCAGTGATAACCGGCACTACGAGCAGTACTTC. Protein sequence: CASSDNRHYEQYF.